The next 6 T cell receptor beta chains were all read from a single sample in a study of T cells expressing NK-cell markers. TCRdb re-called the 5' RACE reads, yielding one record per CDR3 amino acid sequence without DNA. The sample is made up of 140,000 or so distinct CDR3 sequences, and the top ten hold around 12% of it. Sequenced sample: blood T cells: a sorted CD56 or NKG2C T cell subset, CD4+ or CD8+ T cells, or bulk PBMC T cells (not recorded which). Source of these receptors: a man younger than 30 in good health.

The chain carries TRBV19 and TRBJ2-2; there is no DNA to check the TCRdb D call of TRBD1. Germline values: CDR1 LNHDA, CDR2 SQIVND (reference sequence). There are 15 residues in the CDR3. This chain's CDR3 is CASTPLRDPTGELFF.

V and J are TRBV3-1 and TRBJ2-3. This CDR3 region has 15 residues. Per the germline V gene, CDR1 is LGHDT and CDR2 is YNNKEL (reference sequence). CDR3: CASSQGQKVTDTQYF.

The chain recombines TRBV5-5 with TRBJ2-1. The germline CDR1 and CDR2 sequences are SGHKS and YYEKEE (reference sequence). The CDR3 has 13 amino acids. CDR3 sequence: CASSLDVANEQFF. Full variable domain (outside the CDR3, taken from reference TRBV5-5 and TRBJ2-1): DAGVTQSPTHLIKTRGQQVTLRCSPISGHKSVSWYQQVLGQGPQFIFQYYEKEERGRGNFPDRFSARQFPNYSSELNVNALLLGDSALYLCASSLDVANEQFFGPGTRLTVL.

The chain combines TRBV6-4 with TRBJ2-1; TCRdb's assignment of TRBD2 cannot be checked, as there is no DNA. The CDR3 contains 13 residues. CDR1 and CDR2 (germline): MRHNA, SNTAGT. CDR3 sequence: CASGEGLDNEQFF.

V and J are TRBV2 and TRBJ2-1. The CDR3 runs to 16 residues. Looked up from germline, CDR1 is SNHLY and CDR2 is FYNNEI. Here the CDR3 reads CASKDPLASSYNEQFF.

The J gene is TRBJ1-1, the V gene TRBV7-9; TCRdb's D gene call, TRBD1, goes unchecked for lack of DNA. Per germline, CDR1 SEHNR and CDR2 FQNEAQ (reference sequence). There are 15 residues in the CDR3. The CDR3: CASSPPGEVRTEAFF.